Included here is one T cell receptor beta chain sequence, with context. Its antigen is not identified. Sample-barcoded 5' priming and a J-beta primer mix drove a second PCR of 7 to 11 cycles. One entry per CDR3 protein, called by TCRdb with MiXCR from the 5' RACE reads. Among fewer than 950,000 distinct CDR3 sequences listed, approximately 55% were seen once. This entry belongs to a study of blood T cells in healthy people across ages. Study-level results: Age showed a roughly linear inverse relationship with TCR beta diversity per million T cells.

The CDR3 length is 17 residues. CDR1 SGDLS and CDR2 YYNGEE come from the germline V gene. Trimming cost V 4 bases and J 2 bases; bases outside gene matches: 10. The chain has TRBV9 and TRBJ2-5; 11 bases map to TRBD2. The source of this sequence is a man aged 80 or over in good health. Sequencing was carried out using blood. This CDR3 is CASSPGTSGTVQETQYF. CDR3 nucleotides: TGTGCCAGCAGCCCAGGGACTAGCGGAACCGTACAAGAGACCCAGTACTTC.